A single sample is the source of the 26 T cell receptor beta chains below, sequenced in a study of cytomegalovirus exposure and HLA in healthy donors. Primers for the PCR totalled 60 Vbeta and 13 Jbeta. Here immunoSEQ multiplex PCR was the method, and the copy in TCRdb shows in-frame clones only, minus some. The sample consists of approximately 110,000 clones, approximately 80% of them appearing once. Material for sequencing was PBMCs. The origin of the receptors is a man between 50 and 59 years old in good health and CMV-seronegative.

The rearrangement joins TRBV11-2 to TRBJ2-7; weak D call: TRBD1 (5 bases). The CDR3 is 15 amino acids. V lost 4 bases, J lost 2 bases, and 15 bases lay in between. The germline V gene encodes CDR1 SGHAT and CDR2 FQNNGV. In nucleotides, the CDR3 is TGTGCCAGCAGCTCTCTCTCCGGCAGGGCCTACGAGCAGTACTTC. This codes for CASSSLSGRAYEQYF.

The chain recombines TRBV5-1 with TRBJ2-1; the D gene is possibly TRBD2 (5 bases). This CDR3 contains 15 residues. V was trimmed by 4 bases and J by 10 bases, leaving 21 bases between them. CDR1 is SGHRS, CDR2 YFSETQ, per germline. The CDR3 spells CASSPGSRRGGEQFF. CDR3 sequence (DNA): TGCGCCAGCAGCCCCGGATCTCGACGCGGAGGAGAGCAGTTCTTC.

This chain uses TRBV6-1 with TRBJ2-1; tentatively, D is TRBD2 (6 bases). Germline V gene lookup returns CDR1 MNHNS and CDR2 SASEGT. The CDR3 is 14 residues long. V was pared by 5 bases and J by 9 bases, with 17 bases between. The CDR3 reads CASSRDFLQAEQFF. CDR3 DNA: TGTGCCAGCAGTCGGGACTTCTTACAAGCTGAGCAGTTCTTC.

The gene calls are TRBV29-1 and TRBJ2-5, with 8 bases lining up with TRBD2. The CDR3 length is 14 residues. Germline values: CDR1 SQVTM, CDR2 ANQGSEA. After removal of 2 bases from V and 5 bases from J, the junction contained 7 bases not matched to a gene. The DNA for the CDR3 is TGCAGCGTTGAATTCCAGGGCGGGAGGGAGACCCAGTACTTC. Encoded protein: CSVEFQGGRETQYF.

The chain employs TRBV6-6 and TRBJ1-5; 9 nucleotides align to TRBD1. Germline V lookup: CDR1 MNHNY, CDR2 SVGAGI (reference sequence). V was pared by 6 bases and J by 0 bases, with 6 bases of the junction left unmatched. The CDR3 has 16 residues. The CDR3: CASRETGGLSNQPQHF. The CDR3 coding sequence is TGTGCCAGCAGGGAAACAGGGGGCCTTAGCAATCAGCCCCAGCATTTT.

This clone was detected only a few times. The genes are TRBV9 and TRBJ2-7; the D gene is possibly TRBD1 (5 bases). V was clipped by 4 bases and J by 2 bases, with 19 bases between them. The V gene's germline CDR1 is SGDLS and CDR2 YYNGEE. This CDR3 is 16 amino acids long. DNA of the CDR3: TGTGCCAGCAGCCCCCGAGGTCGGCAGGGAACCTACGAGCAGTACTTC. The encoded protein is CASSPRGRQGTYEQYF.

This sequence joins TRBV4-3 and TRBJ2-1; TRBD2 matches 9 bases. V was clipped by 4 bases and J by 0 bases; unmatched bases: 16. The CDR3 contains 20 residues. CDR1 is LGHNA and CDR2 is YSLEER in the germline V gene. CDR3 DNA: TGCGCCAGCAGCCCAACCGAGGGACTAGCCGGGGTTAGCTCCTACAATGAGCAGTTCTTC. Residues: CASSPTEGLAGVSSYNEQFF.

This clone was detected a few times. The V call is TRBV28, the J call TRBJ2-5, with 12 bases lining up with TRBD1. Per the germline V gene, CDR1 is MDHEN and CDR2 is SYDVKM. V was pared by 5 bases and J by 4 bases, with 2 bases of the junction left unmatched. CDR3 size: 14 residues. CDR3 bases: TGTGCCAGCAGTAGGGGACAGGGGGCAGAGACCCAGTACTTC. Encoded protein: CASSRGQGAETQYF.

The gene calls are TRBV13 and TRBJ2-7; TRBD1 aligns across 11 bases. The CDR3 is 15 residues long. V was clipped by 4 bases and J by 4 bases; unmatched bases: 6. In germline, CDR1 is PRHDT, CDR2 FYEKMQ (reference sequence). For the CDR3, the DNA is TGTGCCAGCAGCTCCCGGGACAGGGGGGTTTACGAGCAGTACTTC. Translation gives CASSSRDRGVYEQYF.

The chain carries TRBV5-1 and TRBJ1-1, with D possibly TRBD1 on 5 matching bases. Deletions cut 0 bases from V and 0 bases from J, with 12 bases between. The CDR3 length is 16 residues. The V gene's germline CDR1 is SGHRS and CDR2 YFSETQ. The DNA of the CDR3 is TGCGCCAGCAGCTTGGATGGGCCAGGGTTGAACACTGAAGCTTTCTTT. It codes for CASSLDGPGLNTEAFF.

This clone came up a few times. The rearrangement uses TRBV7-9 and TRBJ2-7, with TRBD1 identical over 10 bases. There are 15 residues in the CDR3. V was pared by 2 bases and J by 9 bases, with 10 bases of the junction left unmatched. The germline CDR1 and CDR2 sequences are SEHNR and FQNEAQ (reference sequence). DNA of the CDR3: TGTGCCAGCAGCTTAACCGGGACAGGGGTGCCAGGGCAGTACTTC. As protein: CASSLTGTGVPGQYF.

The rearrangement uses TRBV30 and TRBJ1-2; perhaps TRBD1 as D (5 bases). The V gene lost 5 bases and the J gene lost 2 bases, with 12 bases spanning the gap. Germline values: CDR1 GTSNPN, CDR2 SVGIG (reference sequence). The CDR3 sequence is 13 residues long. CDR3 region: CAWRRDSNYGYTF. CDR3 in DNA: TGTGCCTGGCGACGGGACTCCAACTATGGCTACACCTTC.

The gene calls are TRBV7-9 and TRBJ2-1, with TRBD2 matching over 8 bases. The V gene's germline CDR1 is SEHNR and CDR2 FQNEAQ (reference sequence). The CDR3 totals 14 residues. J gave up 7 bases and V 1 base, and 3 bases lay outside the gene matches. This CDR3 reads CASSLGRGVNEQFF. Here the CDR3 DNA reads TGTGCCAGCAGCTTAGGGCGGGGGGTTAATGAGCAGTTCTTC. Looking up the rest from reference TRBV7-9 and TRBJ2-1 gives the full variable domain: DTGVSQNPRHKITKRGQNVTFRCDPISEHNRLYWYRQTLGQGPEFLTYFQNEAQLEKSRLLSDRFSAERPKGSFSTLEIQRTEQGDSAMYLCASSLGRGVNEQFFGPGTRLTVL.

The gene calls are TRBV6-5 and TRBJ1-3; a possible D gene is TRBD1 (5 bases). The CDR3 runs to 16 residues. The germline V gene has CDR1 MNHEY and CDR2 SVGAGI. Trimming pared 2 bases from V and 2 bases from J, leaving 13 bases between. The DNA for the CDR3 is TGTGCCAGCAGTTACGCCCCCCCGGGGGCTGGAAACACCATATATTTT. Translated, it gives CASSYAPPGAGNTIYF.

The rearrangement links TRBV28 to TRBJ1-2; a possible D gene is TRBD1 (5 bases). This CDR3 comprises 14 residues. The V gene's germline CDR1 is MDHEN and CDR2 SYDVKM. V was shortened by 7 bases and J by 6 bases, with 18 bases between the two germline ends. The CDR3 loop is CASTLHAGRDGYTF. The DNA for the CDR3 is TGTGCCAGCACCCTCCACGCGGGGCGGGATGGCTACACCTTC.

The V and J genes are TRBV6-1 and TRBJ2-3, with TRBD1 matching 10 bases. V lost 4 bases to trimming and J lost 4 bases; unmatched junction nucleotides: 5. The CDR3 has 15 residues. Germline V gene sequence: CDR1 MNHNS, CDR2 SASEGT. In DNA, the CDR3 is TGTGCCAGCAGTGCCGGGACAGGGGAGGCAGATACGCAGTATTTT. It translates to CASSAGTGEADTQYF.

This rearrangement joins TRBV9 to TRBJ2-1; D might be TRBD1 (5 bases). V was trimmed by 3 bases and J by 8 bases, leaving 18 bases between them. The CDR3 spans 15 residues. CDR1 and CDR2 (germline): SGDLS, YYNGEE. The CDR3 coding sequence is TGTGCCAGCAGCGGCCTAGACCCCCAGGGTCATGAGCAGTTCTTC. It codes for CASSGLDPQGHEQFF. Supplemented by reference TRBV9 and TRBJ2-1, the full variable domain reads DSGVTQTPKHLITATGQRVTLRCSPRSGDLSVYWYQQSLDQGLQFLIQYYNGEERAKGNILERFSAQQFPDLHSELNLSSLELGDSALYFCASSGLDPQGHEQFFGPGTRLTVL.

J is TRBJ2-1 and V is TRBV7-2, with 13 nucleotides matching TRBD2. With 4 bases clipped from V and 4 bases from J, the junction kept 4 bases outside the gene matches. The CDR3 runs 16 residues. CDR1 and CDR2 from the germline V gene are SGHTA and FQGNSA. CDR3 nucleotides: TGTGCCAGCAGCTCCCCGGGACTAGCGGGGTACAATGAGCAGTTCTTC. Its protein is CASSSPGLAGYNEQFF.

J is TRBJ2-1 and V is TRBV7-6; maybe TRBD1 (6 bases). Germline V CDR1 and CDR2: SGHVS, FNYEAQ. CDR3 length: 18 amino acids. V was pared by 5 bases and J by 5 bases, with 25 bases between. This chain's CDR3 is CASSRKTKRDNKDNEQFF. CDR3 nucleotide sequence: TGTGCCAGCAGCCGTAAGACAAAGAGGGACAACAAGGACAATGAGCAGTTCTTC.

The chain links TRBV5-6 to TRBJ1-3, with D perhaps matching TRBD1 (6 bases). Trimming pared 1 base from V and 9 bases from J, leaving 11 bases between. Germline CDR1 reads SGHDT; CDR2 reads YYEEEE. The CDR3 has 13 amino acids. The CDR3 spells CASSLNREGTIYF. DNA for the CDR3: TGTGCCAGCAGCTTGAACAGGGAGGGCACCATATATTTT.

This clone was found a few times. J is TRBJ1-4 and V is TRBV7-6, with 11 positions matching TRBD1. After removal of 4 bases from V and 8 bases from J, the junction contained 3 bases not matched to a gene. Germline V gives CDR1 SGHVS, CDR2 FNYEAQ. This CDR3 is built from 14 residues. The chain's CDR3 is CASSSGQGAEKLFF. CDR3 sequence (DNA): TGTGCCAGCAGCTCAGGACAGGGGGCAGAAAAACTGTTTTTT.

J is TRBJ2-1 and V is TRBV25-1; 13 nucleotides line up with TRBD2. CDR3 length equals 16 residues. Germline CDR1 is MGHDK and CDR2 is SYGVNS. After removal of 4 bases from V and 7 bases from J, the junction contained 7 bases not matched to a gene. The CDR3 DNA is TGTGCCAGCAGTGTTCGGACTAGCGGGAGCCAGAATGAGCAGTTCTTC. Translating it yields CASSVRTSGSQNEQFF.

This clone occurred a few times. The CDR3 spells CASSQASAGDFLNEQYF. CDR3 bases: TGTGCCAGCAGCCAGGCCTCAGCGGGAGATTTTCTCAACGAGCAGTACTTC. J is TRBJ2-7 and V is TRBV4-2, with 8 bases identical to TRBD2. Germline V CDR1 and CDR2: LGHNA, YNFKEQ. The V and J ends lost 3 bases and 5 bases, in that order; junction bases with no gene match: 15. The CDR3 contains 17 residues.

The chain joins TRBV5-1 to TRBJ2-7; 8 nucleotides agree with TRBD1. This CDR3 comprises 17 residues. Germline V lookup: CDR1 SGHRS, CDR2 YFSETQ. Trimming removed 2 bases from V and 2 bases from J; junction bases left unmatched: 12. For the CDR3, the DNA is TGCGCCAGCAGCTTTGGCCTGGGACAGGACGGCCCCTACGAGCAGTACTTC. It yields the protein CASSFGLGQDGPYEQYF.

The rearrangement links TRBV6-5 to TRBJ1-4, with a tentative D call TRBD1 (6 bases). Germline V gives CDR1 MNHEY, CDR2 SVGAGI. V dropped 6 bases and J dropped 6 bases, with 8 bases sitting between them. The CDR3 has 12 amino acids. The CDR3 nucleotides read TGTGCCAGCAGGGGGGCTGATGAAAAACTGTTTTTT. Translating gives CASRGADEKLFF.

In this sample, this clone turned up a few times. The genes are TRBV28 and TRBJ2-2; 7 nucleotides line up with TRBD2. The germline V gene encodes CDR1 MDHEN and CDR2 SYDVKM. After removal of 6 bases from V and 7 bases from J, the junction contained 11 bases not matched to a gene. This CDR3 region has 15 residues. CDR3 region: CASRISGVKNGELFF. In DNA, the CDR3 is TGTGCCAGCAGAATAAGCGGGGTGAAAAACGGGGAGCTGTTTTTT.